This TCR beta chain was profiled in a study of human T cells and chemical hapten exposure. Looking at the study overall: For sensitization, 2% DPC was applied to a roughly 2 cm by roughly 2 cm patch of upper inner arm skin. Findings of the study overall: TCRs exceeding 1 in 1000 frequency stayed unchanged with DPC sensitization. With alopecia, donors may have immune responses unlike healthy people's.

This clonotype is deemed medium-sized. Antigen unknown. Germline assignment: CDR1 ENHRY and CDR2 SYGVKD. Trimming took 5 bases from V and 1 from J; bases not matched to a gene: 5. The CDR3 extends over 14 amino acids. Regarding time point: patch test 1, 2 weeks after DPC sensitization. The treatment was: therapeutic diphenylcyclopropenone sensitization with weekly scalp DPC. Blood collection happened ahead of applying each patch test. TCRdb ran MiXCR on the RACE reads and lists one entry per CDR3 protein. The sample includes over 14,000 distinct CDR3 sequences, around 17% seen only once; the top ten take about 7.2%.

The sequencing here drew on whole blood, taken in connection with sensitization to the hapten diphenylcyclopropenone (DPC). The sequence derives from a woman in her thirties with alopecia areata. Some clones in this sample may be carry-over from other donors' samples. The chain carries TRBV10-3 and TRBJ2-7; 7 nucleotides match TRBD1. This CDR3 is CAISTGVSSYEQYV. The CDR3 coding sequence is TGTGCCATCAGTACAGGGGTGTCTTCCTACGAGCAGTACGTC.